Below are 18 T cell receptor beta chains sequenced from a single sample in a study of beta chain features in type 1 diabetes. cDNA synthesis used the whole RNA isolate, giving expressed TCRB sequences. Sequenced by immunoSEQ multiplex PCR; TCRdb stores in-frame clones only, minus some. The data show about 150,000 clones, with 7.5% to 10% seen just once and 2% to 2.5% held by the top ten. Specimen: central memory CD4+ T cells from blood. The receptors originated from a woman in her late teens or twenties in good health.

The chain uses TRBV7-6 and TRBJ2-1; 8 nucleotides agree with TRBD2. CDR1 is SGHVS, CDR2 FNYEAQ, per germline. CDR3 size: 15 residues. The trim removed 2 bases at V and 5 bases at J, leaving 5 bases unmatched. Here the CDR3 DNA reads TGTGCCAGCAGCTTATGGGCGGGGGGCCACAATGAGCAGTTCTTC. Its protein product is CASSLWAGGHNEQFF. Combining the CDR3 with reference TRBV7-6 and TRBJ2-1 gives the whole variable domain GAGVSQSPRYKVTKRGQDVALRCDPISGHVSLYWYRQALGQGPEFLTYFNYEAQQDKSGLPNDRFSAERPEGSISTLTIQRTEQRDSAMYRCASSLWAGGHNEQFFGPGTRLTVL.

This clone occurred a few times. V gene TRBV9 combines with J gene TRBJ2-1, with 7 bases fitting TRBD2. Per germline, CDR1 SGDLS and CDR2 YYNGEE. J gave up 4 bases and V 4 bases, and 11 bases lay outside the gene matches. CDR3 length: 16 residues. CDR3 sequence reads: CASSTLAEPTYNEQFF. CDR3 coding DNA: TGTGCCAGCAGCACCCTAGCGGAACCTACTTACAATGAGCAGTTCTTC.

The table lists this clone with a few counts. The chain joins TRBV18 to TRBJ1-1; 10 bases agree with TRBD1. Germline-derived CDR1 and CDR2 are KGHSH and LQKENI. J gave up 5 bases and V 3 bases, and 9 bases lay outside the gene matches. The CDR3 covers 16 residues. For the CDR3, the DNA is TGTGCCAGCTCACCCCCGACAGGGGGCCAGAGGACTGAAGCTTTCTTT. It specifies CASSPPTGGQRTEAFF.

This clone was picked up a small number of times. The chain is built from TRBV6-5 and TRBJ1-1; D is undetermined. Per germline, CDR1 MNHEY and CDR2 SVGAGI. Trimming took off 7 bases at V and 3 bases at J, with 15 bases between the two ends. The CDR3 contains 14 residues. This CDR3 is CASMNGPGYTEAFF. CDR3 bases: TGTGCCAGCATGAACGGGCCGGGGTACACTGAAGCTTTCTTT.

This clone was observed a few times. The J gene is TRBJ1-3, the V gene TRBV18; no reliable D call. Trimming left V 2 bases short and J 4 bases short, with 18 bases between. The CDR3 runs 17 residues. Germline loops: CDR1 KGHSH, CDR2 LQKENI. CDR3 sequence reads: CASSPREMSGLGNTIYF. Here the CDR3 DNA reads TGTGCCAGCTCACCAAGGGAGATGTCCGGGCTCGGAAACACCATATATTTT.

The chain couples TRBV4-3 to TRBJ2-1; the match to TRBD1 covers 8 bases. Germline V lookup: CDR1 LGHNA, CDR2 YSLEER. This CDR3 has 13 amino acids. Losses at the gene ends were 0 bases for V and 11 bases for J; bases not matched to a gene: 3. This chain's CDR3 is CASSQERTGKQFF. In DNA, the CDR3 is TGCGCCAGCAGCCAAGAGAGGACAGGGAAGCAGTTCTTC.

In this sample, this clone turned up a few times. The chain combines TRBV2 with TRBJ1-4; D is undetermined. The CDR3 is 14 residues long. V was shortened by 6 bases and J by 0 bases, with 8 bases between the two germline ends. Germline lookup yields CDR1 SNHLY and CDR2 FYNNEI. This CDR3 is CASRLTATNEKLFF. The DNA of the CDR3 is TGTGCCAGCAGACTGACTGCAACTAATGAAAAACTGTTTTTT.

This chain connects TRBV7-9 to TRBJ1-3; no firm D call. The CDR3 sequence is 15 residues long. Germline CDR1 reads SEHNR; CDR2 reads FQNEAQ (reference sequence). Deletions cut 1 base from V and 0 bases from J, with 7 bases between. The CDR3 spells CASSLGEASGNTIYF. In DNA, the CDR3 is TGTGCCAGCAGCTTAGGAGAGGCCTCTGGAAACACCATATATTTT. Combining the CDR3 with reference TRBV7-9 and TRBJ1-3 gives the whole variable domain DTGVSQNPRHKITKRGQNVTFRCDPISEHNRLYWYRQTLGQGPEFLTYFQNEAQLEKSRLLSDRFSAERPKGSFSTLEIQRTEQGDSAMYLCASSLGEASGNTIYFGEGSWLTVV.

This clone was counted a few times. The chain uses TRBV7-2 and TRBJ1-2, with 10 bases lining up with TRBD1. In germline, CDR1 is SGHTA, CDR2 FQGNSA. The CDR3 totals 16 residues. With V trimmed by 4 bases and J by 5 bases, 10 bases remained unmatched. The CDR3 is CASSSTAGQGGYGYTF. The CDR3 nucleotides read TGTGCCAGCAGCTCAACCGCCGGACAGGGGGGTTATGGCTACACCTTC.

V gene TRBV7-3 combines with J gene TRBJ2-7; 10 positions agree with TRBD1. Germline CDR1 is SGHTA and CDR2 is FQGTGA. This CDR3 contains 14 residues. V gave up 5 bases and J gave up 5 bases; unmatched junction bases: 6. The CDR3, as DNA: TGTGCCAGCAGCCTCGGACAGGGGGGACACGAGCAGTACTTC. This encodes CASSLGQGGHEQYF. Full variable domain (outside the CDR3, taken from reference TRBV7-3 and TRBJ2-7): GAGVSQTPSNKVTEKGKYVELRCDPISGHTALYWYRQSLGQGPEFLIYFQGTGAADDSGLPNDRFFAVRPEGSVSTLKIQRTERGDSAVYLCASSLGQGGHEQYFGPGTRLTVT.

The rearrangement links TRBV19 to TRBJ1-2; the match to TRBD1 covers 8 bases. The ends lost 6 bases at V and 6 bases at J; junction bases unmatched: 9. Looked up from germline, CDR1 is LNHDA and CDR2 is SQIVND (reference sequence). The CDR3 runs to 14 residues. CDR3 region: CASSQGQGWDGYTF. The CDR3 DNA follows: TGTGCCAGTAGCCAAGGACAGGGATGGGATGGCTACACCTTC.

The chain combines TRBV27 with TRBJ1-1, with TRBD1 as a possible D gene (6 bases). Trimming removed 6 bases at V and 3 bases at J, with 17 bases between. The germline gives CDR1 MNHEY, CDR2 SMNVEV (reference sequence). The CDR3 contains 15 residues. The CDR3 protein is CASRPVGGLYTEAFF. In DNA form, the CDR3 reads TGTGCCAGCAGACCGGTCGGGGGGCTGTACACTGAAGCTTTCTTT.

This clone was observed a handful of times. This chain's CDR3 is CASSFPSWQGGNTDTQYF. The CDR3 nucleotides are TGTGCCAGCAGCTTCCCCTCCTGGCAGGGTGGAAACACAGATACGCAGTATTTT. This rearrangement joins TRBV9 to TRBJ2-3, with D possibly matching TRBD1 (5 bases). The CDR3 loop spans 18 amino acids. V was shortened by 4 bases and J by 2 bases, with 23 bases between the two germline ends. The germline gives CDR1 SGDLS, CDR2 YYNGEE.

A few counts support this clone. Other nucleotide sequences from this sample produce the same CDR3. This chain links TRBV29-1 with TRBJ1-5; D unresolved. V shed 2 bases and J shed 2 bases, with 4 bases lying between them. From germline, CDR1 is SQVTM and CDR2 ANQGSEA. This CDR3 has 12 residues. Here the CDR3 DNA reads TGCAGCGTTGAAACAGGCAATCAGCCCCAGCATTTT. Protein: CSVETGNQPQHF. Full variable domain (remainder filled in from reference TRBV29-1 and TRBJ1-5): SAVISQKPSRDICQRGTSLTIQCQVDSQVTMMFWYRQQPGQSLTLIATANQGSEATYESGFVIDKFPISRPNLTFSTLTVSNMSPEDSSIYLCSVETGNQPQHFGDGTRLSIL.

This clone came up a few times. The chain employs TRBV30 and TRBJ1-5, with D possibly matching TRBD1 (6 bases). Trimming removed 4 bases from V and 1 base from J, with 17 bases in between. This CDR3 has 16 residues. Germline V gene lookup returns CDR1 GTSNPN and CDR2 SVGIG (reference sequence). CDR3 sequence: CAWNLGATLSNQPQHF. The CDR3, as DNA: TGTGCCTGGAATCTGGGGGCAACCCTGAGCAATCAGCCCCAGCATTTT.

The chain carries TRBV11-2 and TRBJ2-1, with 8 positions matching TRBD1. From germline, CDR1 is SGHAT and CDR2 FQNNGV. After removal of 3 bases from V and 6 bases from J, the junction contained 7 bases not matched to a gene. The CDR3 extends over 15 amino acids. CDR3 amino acids: CASSLDRVSGNEQFF. The CDR3 DNA reads as TGTGCCAGCAGCTTGGACAGGGTGAGTGGCAATGAGCAGTTCTTC.

This clone was seen a few times. The rearrangement uses TRBV30 and TRBJ2-3, with TRBD2 as a possible D gene (6 bases). There are 15 residues in the CDR3. Germline V lookup: CDR1 GTSNPN, CDR2 SVGIG (reference sequence). The V end was cut by 0 bases, the J end by 2 bases, with 12 bases between. The CDR3 region has the DNA TGTGCCTGGAGTGTAGGCGGGGCCTTCACAGATACGCAGTATTTT. Protein sequence: CAWSVGGAFTDTQYF.

The J gene is TRBJ1-4, the V gene TRBV30; the match to TRBD1 covers 8 bases. The CDR3 is made up of 13 amino acids. Germline loops: CDR1 GTSNPN, CDR2 SVGIG (reference sequence). Here the CDR3 reads CAYDRGANEKLFF. In DNA form, the CDR3 reads TGTGCATATGACAGGGGTGCTAATGAAAAACTGTTTTTT.